This T cell receptor (beta chain) was identified in a study of T cells in localized non-small cell lung cancer. CDR1 and CDR2 (germline): SGHNT, YENEEA. Trimming pared 3 bases from V and 0 bases from J, leaving 7 bases between. The CDR3 covers 14 residues. Sequencing used immunoSEQ multiplex PCR; TCRdb keeps in-frame clones, though not all of them. The sample consists of fewer than 3,000 clones, 20% to 25% of them appearing once. The receptor's source is a female donor older than 55 with stage I lung adenocarcinoma. V usage is TRBV11-3 and J usage is TRBJ2-3; D may be TRBD2 (5 bases). Sequencing was performed on lung tumor tissue, taken before any cancer treatment. The CDR3 region is CASSFGGSTDTQYF. For the CDR3, the DNA is TGTGCCAGCAGCTTCGGCGGGAGCACAGATACGCAGTATTTT.